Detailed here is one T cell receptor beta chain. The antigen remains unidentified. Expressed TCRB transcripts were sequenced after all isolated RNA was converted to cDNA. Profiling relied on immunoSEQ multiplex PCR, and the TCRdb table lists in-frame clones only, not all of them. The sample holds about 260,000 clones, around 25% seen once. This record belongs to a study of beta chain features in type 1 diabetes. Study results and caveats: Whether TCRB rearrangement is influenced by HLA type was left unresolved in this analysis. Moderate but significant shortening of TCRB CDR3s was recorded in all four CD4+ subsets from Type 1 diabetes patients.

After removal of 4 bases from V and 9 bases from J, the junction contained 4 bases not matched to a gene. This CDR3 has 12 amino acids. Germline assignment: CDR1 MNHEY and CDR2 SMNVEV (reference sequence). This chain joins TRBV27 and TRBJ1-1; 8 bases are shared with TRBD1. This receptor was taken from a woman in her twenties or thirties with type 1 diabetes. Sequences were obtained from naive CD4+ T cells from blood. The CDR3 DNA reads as TGTGCCAGCAGTTACAGGGGGGATCAAGCTTTCTTT. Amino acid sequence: CASSYRGDQAFF.